This note documents a single T cell receptor beta chain sequence. This sample was taken from a study of blood T cell repertoires in COVID-19. Turning to the study itself: Samples of COVID-19 (acute and convalescent) were obtained from the United States, Italy and Spain. PBMCs, B-cell-depleted T cells, or T cells provided the cDNA or gDNA that made up the material.

V gave up 8 bases and J gave up 7 bases, with 17 bases separating them. This CDR3 comprises 14 residues. The germline V gene has CDR1 LGHDT and CDR2 YNNKEL (reference sequence). The method was immunoSEQ multiplex PCR; TCRdb's version includes in-frame clones alone and lacks a portion of them. Of over 85,000 clones in the sample, around nine tenths were seen once. The V and J genes are TRBV3-1 (or the pseudogene TRBV3-2) and TRBJ1-4; D possibly corresponds to TRBD1 (6 bases). The sequenced sample was peripheral blood. The TCR comes from a man in his fifties with active or convalescent COVID-19. As DNA, the CDR3 is TGTGCCAGCCAACGCGACAGGTTCGGTGAAAAACTGTTTTTT. It translates to CASQRDRFGEKLFF.